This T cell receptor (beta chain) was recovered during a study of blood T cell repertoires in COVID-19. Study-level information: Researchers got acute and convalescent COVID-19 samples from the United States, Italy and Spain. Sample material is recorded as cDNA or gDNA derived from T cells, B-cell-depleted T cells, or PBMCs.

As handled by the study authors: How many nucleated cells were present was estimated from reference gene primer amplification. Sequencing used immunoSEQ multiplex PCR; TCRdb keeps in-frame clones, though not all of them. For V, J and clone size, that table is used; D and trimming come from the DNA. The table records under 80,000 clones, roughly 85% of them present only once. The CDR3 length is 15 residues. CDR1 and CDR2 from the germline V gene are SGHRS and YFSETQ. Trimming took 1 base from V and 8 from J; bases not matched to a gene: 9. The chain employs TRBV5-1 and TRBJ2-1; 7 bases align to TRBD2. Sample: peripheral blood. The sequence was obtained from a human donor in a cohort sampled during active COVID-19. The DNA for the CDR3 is TGCGCCAGCAGCTTGTCTGGCGGGAGCATCGATGAGCAGTTCTTC. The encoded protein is CASSLSGGSIDEQFF.